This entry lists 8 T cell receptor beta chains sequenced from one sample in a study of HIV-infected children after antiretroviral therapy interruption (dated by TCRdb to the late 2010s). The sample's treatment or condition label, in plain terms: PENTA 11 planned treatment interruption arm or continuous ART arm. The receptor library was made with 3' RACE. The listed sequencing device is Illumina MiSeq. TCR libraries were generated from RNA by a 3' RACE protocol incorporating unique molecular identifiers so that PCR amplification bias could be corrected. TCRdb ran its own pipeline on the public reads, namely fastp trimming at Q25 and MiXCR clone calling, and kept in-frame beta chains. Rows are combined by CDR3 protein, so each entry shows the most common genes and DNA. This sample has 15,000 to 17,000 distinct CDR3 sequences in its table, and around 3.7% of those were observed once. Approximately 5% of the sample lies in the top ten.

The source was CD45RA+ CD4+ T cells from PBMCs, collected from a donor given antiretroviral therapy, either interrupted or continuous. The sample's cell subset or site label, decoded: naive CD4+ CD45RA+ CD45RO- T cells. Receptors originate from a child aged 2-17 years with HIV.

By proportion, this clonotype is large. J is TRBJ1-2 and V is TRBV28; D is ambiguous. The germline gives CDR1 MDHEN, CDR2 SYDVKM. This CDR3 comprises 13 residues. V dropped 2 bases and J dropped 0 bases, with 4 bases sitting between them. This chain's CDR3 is CASSLTANYGYTF. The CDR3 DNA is TGTGCCAGCAGTTTAACAGCTAACTATGGCTACACCTTC.

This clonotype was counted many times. CDR3 sequence (DNA): TGTGCCAGCAGGGACACAGCGGGGGCGAGCTCCTACGAGCAGTACTTC. Translation gives CASRDTAGASSYEQYF. V usage is TRBV6-1 and J usage is TRBJ2-7, with 8 bases aligning to TRBD2. With 6 bases clipped from V and 0 bases from J, the junction kept 10 bases outside the gene matches. The germline CDR1 and CDR2 sequences are MNHNS and SASEGT. The CDR3 covers 16 residues.

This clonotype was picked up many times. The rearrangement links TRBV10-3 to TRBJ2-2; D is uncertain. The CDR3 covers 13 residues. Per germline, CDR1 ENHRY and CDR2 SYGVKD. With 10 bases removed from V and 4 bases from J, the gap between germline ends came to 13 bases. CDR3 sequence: CATRTDGTGELFF. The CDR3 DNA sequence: TGTGCCACCAGGACCGATGGCACCGGGGAGCTGTTTTTT.

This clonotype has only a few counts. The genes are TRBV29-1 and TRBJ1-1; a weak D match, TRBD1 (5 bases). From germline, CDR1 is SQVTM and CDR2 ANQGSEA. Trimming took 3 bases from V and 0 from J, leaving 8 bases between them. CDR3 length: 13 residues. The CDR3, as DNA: TGCAGCGTTGAGAGGGACCTGAACACTGAAGCTTTCTTT. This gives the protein CSVERDLNTEAFF. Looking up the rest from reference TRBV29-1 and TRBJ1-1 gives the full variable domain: SAVISQKPSRDICQRGTSLTIQCQVDSQVTMMFWYRQQPGQSLTLIATANQGSEATYESGFVIDKFPISRPNLTFSTLTVSNMSPEDSSIYLCSVERDLNTEAFFGQGTRLTVV.

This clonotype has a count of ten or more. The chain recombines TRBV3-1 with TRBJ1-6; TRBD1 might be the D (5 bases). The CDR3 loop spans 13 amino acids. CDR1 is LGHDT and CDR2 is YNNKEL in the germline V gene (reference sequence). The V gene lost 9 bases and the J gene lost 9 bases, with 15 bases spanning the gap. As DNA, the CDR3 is TGTGCCAGTACCAAGGCGGGGCTTTCACCCCTCCACTTT. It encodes CASTKAGLSPLHF.

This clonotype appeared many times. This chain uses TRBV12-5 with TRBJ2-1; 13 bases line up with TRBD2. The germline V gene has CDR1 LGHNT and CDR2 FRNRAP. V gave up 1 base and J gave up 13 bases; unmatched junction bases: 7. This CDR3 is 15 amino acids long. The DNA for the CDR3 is TGTGCTAGTGGTTTGGCTCAGACTAGCGGGGGGCCTCAGTTCTTC. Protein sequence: CASGLAQTSGGPQFF.

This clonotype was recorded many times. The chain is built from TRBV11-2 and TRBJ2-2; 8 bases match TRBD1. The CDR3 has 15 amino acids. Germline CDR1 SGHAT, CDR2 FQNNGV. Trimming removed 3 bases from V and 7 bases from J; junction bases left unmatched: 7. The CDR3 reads CASSFIQGAGGELFF. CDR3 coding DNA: TGTGCCAGCAGCTTCATTCAGGGGGCGGGCGGGGAGCTGTTTTTT.

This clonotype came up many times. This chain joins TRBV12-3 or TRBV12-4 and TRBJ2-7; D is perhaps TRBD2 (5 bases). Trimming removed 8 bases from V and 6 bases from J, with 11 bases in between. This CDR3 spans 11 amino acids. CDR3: CASSGGPEQYF. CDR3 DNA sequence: TGTGCCAGCTCCGGAGGTCCCGAGCAGTACTTC.